The next 29 T cell receptor beta chains were all read from a single sample in a study of human T cells and chemical hapten exposure. The time point was: pre-sensitization, week 0. The treatment denotes: therapeutic diphenylcyclopropenone sensitization with weekly scalp DPC. TCRdb redid the calling of the RACE reads with MiXCR, one entry per CDR3 protein. The sample holds roughly 380,000 distinct CDR3 sequences, around 5.5% seen once. The starting material was whole blood, obtained in connection with sensitization to the hapten diphenylcyclopropenone (DPC). These receptors all come from a woman between 50 and 59 years old with alopecia areata. Some clones in this sample may be carry-over from other donors' samples.

This clonotype was seen ten or more times. CDR3 in DNA: TGTGCCAGCAGTTTCCGGGGAGTTCTAGACAATGAGCAGTTCTTC. Protein product: CASSFRGVLDNEQFF. The rearrangement uses TRBV12-3 or TRBV12-4 and TRBJ2-1, with a tentative D call TRBD2 (5 bases). There are 15 residues in the CDR3. Trimming left V 3 bases short and J 5 bases short, with 14 bases between.

This clonotype was observed many times. The chain couples TRBV6-5 to TRBJ2-2, with D tentatively TRBD2 (6 bases). The CDR3 runs 15 residues. V was cut by 2 bases and J by 1 base, with 8 bases left in between. CDR1 and CDR2 from the germline V gene are MNHEY and SVGAGI. CDR3 sequence: CASSYRRGNTGELFF. Here the CDR3 DNA reads TGTGCCAGCAGTTACAGGCGGGGGAACACCGGGGAGCTGTTTTTT.

The rearrangement links TRBV29-1 to TRBJ1-3; D remains unclear. CDR3 size: 14 residues. The ends were cut back, 7 bases at V and 2 bases at J, with 15 bases in the middle. From germline, CDR1 is SQVTM and CDR2 ANQGSEA. For the CDR3, the DNA is TGCAGCGCTTTACGCGGGGAAACTGGAAACACCATATATTTT. Amino acid sequence: CSALRGETGNTIYF.

This clonotype occurred a few times. This chain links TRBV12-5 with TRBJ1-6, with D perhaps matching TRBD1 (6 bases). There are 15 residues in the CDR3. Trimming pared 0 bases from V and 7 bases from J, leaving 10 bases between. Germline V gives CDR1 LGHNT, CDR2 FRNRAP. As DNA, the CDR3 is TGTGCTAGTGGTTTGGTTACAGGGAGGAATTCACCCCTCCACTTT. Translation: CASGLVTGRNSPLHF.

This clonotype has a count of ten or more. The genes are TRBV25-1 and TRBJ1-2; D is ambiguous. The CDR3 has 12 amino acids. The germline V gene encodes CDR1 MGHDK and CDR2 SYGVNS. V was cut by 4 bases and J by 0 bases, with 3 bases left in between. The CDR3 coding sequence is TGTGCCAGCAGTGGGCCTAACTATGGCTACACCTTC. Its protein product is CASSGPNYGYTF.

This chain uses TRBV20-1 with TRBJ2-3; D remains ambiguous. Trimming removed 3 bases at V and 2 bases at J, with 6 bases between. CDR1 and CDR2 (germline): DFQATT, SNEGSKA (reference sequence). This CDR3 region has 12 residues. For the CDR3, the DNA is TGCAGTGCTAGGGCTCCCACAGATACGCAGTATTTT. As protein: CSARAPTDTQYF.

This clonotype was seen ten or more times. V and J are TRBV27 and TRBJ2-3; perhaps TRBD2 as D (5 bases). V was cut by 6 bases and J by 2 bases, with 24 bases left in between. CDR1 and CDR2 from the germline V gene are MNHEY and SMNVEV (reference sequence). This CDR3 has 18 residues. DNA for the CDR3: TGTGCCAGCAGCAGATCAACCGGGATTTCCTCCCTCACAGATACGCAGTATTTT. Encoded protein: CASSRSTGISSLTDTQYF.

V and J are TRBV20-1 and TRBJ2-5, with a weak D call TRBD2 (6 bases). The V gene's germline CDR1 is DFQATT and CDR2 SNEGSKA (reference sequence). Trimming shortened V by 0 bases and J by 5 bases, and 16 bases separated the two germline ends. The CDR3 sequence is 15 residues long. This chain's CDR3 is CSARDYSRREETQYF. CDR3 nucleotide sequence: TGCAGTGCTAGAGATTATAGTCGTCGGGAGGAGACCCAGTACTTC.

The table lists this clonotype with many counts. The chain uses TRBV21-1 and TRBJ2-7; the table's D call of TRBD1 was not tested on the DNA. TRBV21-1 is a pseudogene locus. The CDR3 contains 13 residues. CDR3 sequence reads: CASRDRPPYEQYF. The CDR3 DNA is TGTGCCAGCAGGGACAGACCTCCCTACGAGCAGTACTTC.

The chain is built from TRBV29-1 and TRBJ2-7, with 9 positions matching TRBD1. The length of the CDR3 is 14 residues. V trimming: 6 bases; J trimming: 6 bases; junction bases outside the gene matches: 12. In germline, CDR1 is SQVTM, CDR2 ANQGSEA. The CDR3 DNA follows: TGCAGCGTCCTAGGGGGACAGGGTGGAGGCGAGCAGTACTTC. Translation gives CSVLGGQGGGEQYF.

This clonotype was detected many times. The chain carries TRBV5-6 and TRBJ2-7; possibly TRBD2 for D (6 bases). CDR3 length equals 13 residues. The V end lost 4 bases, the J end lost 3 bases, and 11 bases lay between the germline ends. CDR1 is SGHDT and CDR2 is YYEEEE in the germline V gene. The CDR3 reads CASSLGLGYEQYF. In DNA, the CDR3 is TGTGCCAGCAGCCTGGGACTGGGCTACGAGCAGTACTTC.

This clonotype was seen ten or more times. The J gene is TRBJ2-3, the V gene TRBV7-2, with 7 positions matching TRBD1. CDR1 SGHTA and CDR2 FQGNSA come from the germline V gene. CDR3 length equals 15 residues. After removal of 3 bases from V and 4 bases from J, the junction contained 7 bases not matched to a gene. The DNA for the CDR3 is TGTGCCAGCAGCTTCGGGACAGCCACACCAGATACGCAGTATTTT. Residues: CASSFGTATPDTQYF.

This clonotype was seen at least ten times. The gene calls are TRBV7-9 and TRBJ1-4, with D hard to call. The CDR3 is made up of 15 amino acids. Between the trimmed V and J ends, which lost 5 bases and 0 bases, there was a span of 10 bases. Per the germline V gene, CDR1 is SEHNR and CDR2 is FQNEAQ (reference sequence). The CDR3 DNA reads as TGTGCCAGCAGCCCTGCGTGGCCAACTAATGAAAAACTGTTTTTT. Translated, it gives CASSPAWPTNEKLFF. Combining the CDR3 with reference TRBV7-9 and TRBJ1-4 gives the whole variable domain DTGVSQNPRHKITKRGQNVTFRCDPISEHNRLYWYRQTLGQGPEFLTYFQNEAQLEKSRLLSDRFSAERPKGSFSTLEIQRTEQGDSAMYLCASSPAWPTNEKLFFGSGTQLSVL.

The J gene is TRBJ2-7, the V gene TRBV9; 12 bases fit TRBD2. V lost 4 bases, J lost 5 bases, and 10 bases stayed unmatched. Germline V lookup: CDR1 SGDLS, CDR2 YYNGEE. This CDR3 has 16 amino acids. The CDR3 spells CASSLGGLAGGDEQYF. CDR3 DNA sequence: TGTGCCAGCAGCCTCGGAGGCCTAGCGGGAGGGGACGAGCAGTACTTC.

This clonotype was counted ten times or more. The chain recombines TRBV12-3 or TRBV12-4 with TRBJ2-3; TRBD2 matches at 14 bases. Trimming took 4 bases from V and 6 from J; bases not matched to a gene: 9. This CDR3 has 17 residues. The CDR3 spells CASSSRLAGGPWDTQYF. The DNA of the CDR3 is TGTGCCAGCAGTTCCAGACTAGCGGGGGGGCCATGGGATACGCAGTATTTT.

The chain joins TRBV29-1 to TRBJ2-7; weak D call: TRBD1 (5 bases). This CDR3 spans 17 amino acids. The germline gives CDR1 SQVTM, CDR2 ANQGSEA. The V gene lost 6 bases and the J gene lost 0 bases, with 24 bases spanning the gap. CDR3 protein: CSVSAYRNPRSSYEQYF. The CDR3 DNA follows: TGCAGCGTGAGCGCGTACAGGAACCCAAGGAGCTCCTACGAGCAGTACTTC.

This clonotype has at least ten counts. The chain carries TRBV6-6 and TRBJ2-7; tentatively, D is TRBD1 (5 bases). CDR1 is MNHNY and CDR2 is SVGAGI in the germline V gene (reference sequence). The CDR3 is 14 residues long. V gave up 5 bases and J gave up 7 bases, with 18 bases separating them. Written as DNA, the CDR3 is TGTGCCAGCAGTGGACCAGGGTCTCTTGGGGAGCAGTACTTC. Its translation is CASSGPGSLGEQYF.

This clonotype came up many times. The V call is TRBV5-1, the J call TRBJ2-5, with D unresolved. This CDR3 has 13 amino acids. Germline V CDR1 and CDR2: SGHRS, YFSETQ. V was trimmed by 3 bases and J by 3 bases, leaving 9 bases between them. The CDR3 protein is CASSSVAEETQYF. The CDR3, as DNA: TGCGCCAGCAGCTCTGTGGCGGAAGAGACCCAGTACTTC.

In this sample, this clonotype turned up many times. The chain links TRBV12-3 or TRBV12-4 to TRBJ2-3; D not certain. This CDR3 has 14 residues. Trimming shortened V by 1 base and J by 2 bases, and 7 bases separated the two germline ends. CDR3 protein: CASSLVGLTDTQYF. The CDR3 DNA reads TGTGCCAGCAGTTTAGTCGGCCTCACAGATACGCAGTATTTT.

The V gene is TRBV27, the J gene TRBJ1-1; 9 bases align to TRBD1. Germline V CDR1 and CDR2: MNHEY, SMNVEV (reference sequence). V dropped 5 bases and J dropped 3; count of bases not matched to a gene: 4. This CDR3 region has 14 residues. CDR3 sequence: CASSGTGLDTEAFF. The CDR3 nucleotides are TGTGCCAGCAGTGGGACAGGGTTAGACACTGAAGCTTTCTTT.

The V and J genes are TRBV10-3 and TRBJ1-1, with 7 bases matching TRBD1. The trim removed 6 bases at V and 2 bases at J, leaving 6 bases unmatched. Germline V CDR1 and CDR2: ENHRY, SYGVKD. The CDR3 is made up of 14 amino acids. CDR3: CAISPTGANTEAFF. CDR3 nucleotides: TGTGCCATCAGCCCCACAGGGGCCAACACTGAAGCTTTCTTT.

In this sample, this clonotype turned up a few times. The chain carries TRBV7-2 and TRBJ2-7; 10 bases match TRBD2. The CDR3 runs to 15 residues. Losses at the gene ends were 5 bases for V and 2 bases for J; bases not matched to a gene: 6. CDR1 and CDR2 from the germline V gene are SGHTA and FQGNSA. The CDR3: CASSQLAGTPYEQYF. In DNA, the CDR3 is TGTGCCAGCAGCCAACTAGCGGGGACCCCCTACGAGCAGTACTTC.

This clonotype was seen only a few times. This may be a read error: a much more frequent sequence differs by one nucleotide. V gene TRBV7-9 combines with J gene TRBJ2-7; 9 nucleotides agree with TRBD1. The V and J ends lost 5 bases and 5 bases, in that order; junction bases with no gene match: 4. The CDR3 runs 13 residues. CDR1 and CDR2 from the germline V gene are SEHNR and FQNEAQ (reference sequence). CDR3 region: CASSPGTGHEQYF. The CDR3 bases are TGTGCCAGCAGCCCCGGGACAGGGCACGAGCAGTACTTC.

About this clonotype itself: This could be a read error, since a much larger clone is one nucleotide away. This chain links TRBV11-2 with TRBJ2-7; D is unresolved. The CDR3 has 12 amino acids. Germline values: CDR1 SGHAT, CDR2 FQNNGV. CDR3 in amino acids: CASSSSLSERYF. In DNA form, the CDR3 reads TGTGCCAGCAGCTCCTCGCTGTCCGAGCGGTACTTC.

The rearrangement links TRBV29-1 to TRBJ2-7, with a weak D call TRBD2 (6 bases). Germline V lookup: CDR1 SQVTM, CDR2 ANQGSEA. The CDR3 is made up of 15 amino acids. Trimming cost V 4 bases and J 1 base, with 17 bases left between them. CDR3 residues: CSVVKAGLLSYEQYF. CDR3 nucleotide sequence: TGCAGCGTTGTAAAGGCGGGATTGTTGTCCTACGAGCAGTACTTC.

This clonotype was detected only a few times. The chain couples TRBV20-1 to TRBJ2-7; 11 bases align to TRBD1. V lost 6 bases to trimming and J lost 2 bases; unmatched junction nucleotides: 3. This CDR3 is built from 13 residues. CDR1 and CDR2 from the germline V gene are DFQATT and SNEGSKA (reference sequence). The CDR3 DNA follows: TGCAGTGCGGGACAGGGGGTAGCCTACGAGCAGTACTTC. As protein: CSAGQGVAYEQYF.

The chain couples TRBV7-9 to TRBJ2-2; weak D call: TRBD1 (6 bases). The CDR3 runs to 15 residues. CDR1 and CDR2 (germline): SEHNR, FQNEAQ (reference sequence). V was clipped by 7 bases and J by 4 bases, with 16 bases between them. CDR3 in amino acids: CASIPGVPSTGELFF. The DNA of the CDR3 is TGTGCCAGCATCCCAGGGGTCCCTAGCACCGGGGAGCTGTTTTTT.

This clonotype has ten or more counts. V gene TRBV28 combines with J gene TRBJ2-3; a possible D gene is TRBD1 (5 bases). The germline CDR1 and CDR2 sequences are MDHEN and SYDVKM. V was trimmed by 4 bases and J by 4 bases, leaving 12 bases between them. CDR3 length: 14 residues. In nucleotides, the CDR3 is TGTGCCAGCAGTTCAGGGCTTCAGTCAGATACGCAGTATTTT. It yields the protein CASSSGLQSDTQYF.

This chain links TRBV4-1 with TRBJ2-3; 8 positions match TRBD1. This CDR3 is 15 amino acids long. CDR1 and CDR2 from the germline V gene are MGHRA and YSYEKL. Germline trimming cut 1 base from V and 4 bases from J; bases unmatched to any gene: 4. CDR3 in amino acids: CASSQAGQGPDTQYF. The CDR3 DNA reads TGCGCCAGCAGCCAAGCCGGACAGGGCCCAGATACGCAGTATTTT.